This record looks at one T cell receptor (beta chain) sequence and its context. Its antigen is unidentified. The sample is drawn from a study of shared clonotypes between healthy human individuals. Study information: The study used three CD4 naive, three CD4 memory, two CD8 naive and one CD8 memory plate per donor.

Whole-study findings and limits: It was observed that around 5% of naive CD4 clonotypes were shared across a few donors.

All donors were healthy HIV-negative adults lacking recent acute infections or vaccinations. Both subsets, CD45RA+ naive and CD45RA-negative memory, were split from the CD4+ cells. The CDR3 contains 15 residues. Germline V gene data show CDR1 as SGHRS and CDR2 as YFSETQ. The V gene lost 4 bases and the J gene lost 1 base, with 13 bases spanning the gap. The table came from immunoSEQ multiplex PCR; TCRdb's copy has only in-frame clones and leaves some out. Counted here are a few million clones, just over 90% occurring once; the ten biggest clones make up about 0.13%. The V and J genes are TRBV5-1 and TRBJ2-3; unclear D gene. The sequence derives from a man younger than 30 in good health. The source material was naive CD4+ T cells sorted from blood. As to subset: CD45RA+ positively selected. As DNA, the CDR3 is TGCGCCAGCAGCCCCCCTAGTTCCGGCACAGATACGCAGTATTTT. This encodes CASSPPSSGTDTQYF.